These T cell receptor beta chains were read from a single sample in a study of blood T cell repertoires in COVID-19. Assay used: immunoSEQ multiplex PCR; TCRdb lists only in-frame clones, some missing. Here the sample spans a few hundred thousand clones, 88% being singletons. Sequencing was carried out using peripheral blood. These TCRs come from a woman aged 30 to 39 with COVID-19, enrolled during active disease. Each CDR3 is given with its conserved first and last residue. The D gene is left open where the match is weak. Clone size is given for some rows only: seen once, a few or many times, or a class if the clone is expanded.

DNA | CDR3 | size | V | D | J
TGTGCCAGCAGTTTTAATCGAGGCACAGATACGCAGTATTTT | CASSFNRGTDTQYF | . | TRBV6-5 | . | TRBJ2-3
TGTGCCAGCAGTTACCACCGGGACAGACCTTCCTACGAGCAGTACTTC | CASSYHRDRPSYEQYF | . | TRBV2 | TRBD1 | TRBJ2-7
TGTGCCAGTACTAAGCGGGCCAGCTCCTACAATGAGCAGTTCTTC | CASTKRASSYNEQFF | . | TRBV19 | . | TRBJ2-1
TGTGCCACCTCGATGGGAGGGCCCTATGGCTACACCTTC | CATSMGGPYGYTF | . | TRBV28 | . | TRBJ1-2
TGTGCCAGCTCACCACCGGCGGGGGGACGGATGTACCAAGAGACCCAGTACTTC | CASSPPAGGRMYQETQYF | . | TRBV18 | TRBD2 | TRBJ2-5
TGTGCCAGCAGCCCCAACAGGGAGACCTCTGGAAACACCATATATTTT | CASSPNRETSGNTIYF | once | TRBV7-2 | . | TRBJ1-3
TGCAGCGCTGGGAGGGTGGATGGCTACACCTTC | CSAGRVDGYTF | . | TRBV29-1 | . | TRBJ1-2
TGTGCCAGCAGCTCCGGACAGGGGGGATACGAGCAGTACTTC | CASSSGQGGYEQYF | . | TRBV7-9 | TRBD1 | TRBJ2-7
TGTGCCAGCAGCTTGTCCCCGGGACTAGCGGTGGATACGCAGTATTTT | CASSLSPGLAVDTQYF | . | TRBV13 | TRBD2 | TRBJ2-3
TGTGCCATCAGTGAGCGTGGTATTCGCCCCCCTGCGGGACGGAACGGGGAGCTGTTTTTT | CAISERGIRPPAGRNGELFF | . | TRBV10-3 | . | TRBJ2-2
TGTGCCAGCAGCAAAACGGGGGGCCCGATGGAGACCCAGTACTTC | CASSKTGGPMETQYF | . | TRBV7-2 | . | TRBJ2-5
TGTGCCAGCAGCTTAAGACAGGGATCGCCCCTATTATCCACTTACGAGCAGTACTTC | CASSLRQGSPLLSTYEQYF | . | TRBV11-2 | TRBD1 | TRBJ2-7
TGTGCCAGCAGTGAACTGTCCTATAATTCACCCCTCCACTTT | CASSELSYNSPLHF | . | TRBV25-1 | . | TRBJ1-6
TGTGCCAGCAGCCCCCCGGGACTAGCGGGGATCGCCGCCTACACAGATACGCAGTATTTT | CASSPPGLAGIAAYTDTQYF | once | TRBV7-8 | TRBD2 | TRBJ2-3
TGTGCCAGCAGGGCAGGGGGCGATTATGGCTACACCTTC | CASRAGGDYGYTF | once | TRBV9 | TRBD1 | TRBJ1-2
TGCGCCAGCAGCCAACAGGGCAAAGCTAACTATGGCTACACCTTC | CASSQQGKANYGYTF | . | TRBV4-1 | . | TRBJ1-2
TGTGCCAGCAGTTTATCGAGGATTCAGCCCCAGCATTTT | CASSLSRIQPQHF | . | TRBV27 | . | TRBJ1-5
TGTGCCAGCAGCCAACTCGGGACAGGGGATACCTACGAGCAGTACTTC | CASSQLGTGDTYEQYF | . | TRBV14 | TRBD1 | TRBJ2-7
TGTGCCAGCAGCTCTGACTATAACCCCACAGATACGCAGTATTTT | CASSSDYNPTDTQYF | . | TRBV11-3 | . | TRBJ2-3
TGTGCCAGCAGAAGGGAGCAAGAGACCCAGTACTTC | CASRREQETQYF | . | TRBV7-9 | . | TRBJ2-5
TGTGCCAGCAGCCAAGACACAACTAATGAAAAACTGTTTTTT | CASSQDTTNEKLFF | . | TRBV3-1/TRBV3-2 | . | TRBJ1-4
TGTGCCAGCAGCCAAAGCTCCGGGGGTAATGCTGAAGCTTTCTTT | CASSQSSGGNAEAFF | . | TRBV3-1/TRBV3-2 | . | TRBJ1-1
TGTGCCAGTAGTACAACCCTAAACACTGAAGCTTTCTTT | CASSTTLNTEAFF | . | TRBV19 | . | TRBJ1-1
TGTGCCAGCAGCTTAGATGGGACTTTCACTTACAATGAGCAGTTCTTC | CASSLDGTFTYNEQFF | . | TRBV11-3 | . | TRBJ2-1
TGTGCCAGCAGCGTTAGCGGGAGCGGGGGATCCCCAGATACGCAGTATTTT | CASSVSGSGGSPDTQYF | once | TRBV9 | TRBD2 | TRBJ2-3
TGTGCCAGCAGTTCTTTGGGGACACTAAGCACAGATACGCAGTATTTT | CASSSLGTLSTDTQYF | . | TRBV28 | . | TRBJ2-3
TGTGCCAGCAGCTTCCGGGACAGGGGGGGTGGAGATACGCAGTATTTT | CASSFRDRGGGDTQYF | . | TRBV5-4 | TRBD1 | TRBJ2-3
TGTGCCAGCAGTTACGTAGTAGGGGGCGAGCAGTTCTTC | CASSYVVGGEQFF | . | TRBV6-5 | TRBD1 | TRBJ2-1
TGCGCCAGCAGCCAAGTAGGAGGACAGGGGATTGACAATCAGCCCCAGCATTTT | CASSQVGGQGIDNQPQHF | . | TRBV4-1 | TRBD1 | TRBJ1-5
TGTGCCAGCAGCCAAGATAAGGGCGGGGCAGTGCAGTATTTT | CASSQDKGGAVQYF | . | TRBV4-2 | . | TRBJ2-3
TGTGCCAGCAGCCGACCAACGGCGGGTCTCTCCTACAATGAGCAGTTCTTC | CASSRPTAGLSYNEQFF | . | TRBV6-6 | . | TRBJ2-1
TGTGCCACCAGCAGCACCGGGACTAGCGGGAGGGCCGGCTACAATGAGCAGTTCTTC | CATSSTGTSGRAGYNEQFF | . | TRBV15 | TRBD2 | TRBJ2-1
TGTGCCAGCAGCTCCGACAGGGGAAGTGTTGGCTACACCTTC | CASSSDRGSVGYTF | . | TRBV7-2 | TRBD1 | TRBJ1-2
TGTGCCAGCTCACCGTCCGGACTAGCGGGGGTCGGGGAGACCCAGTACTTC | CASSPSGLAGVGETQYF | . | TRBV18 | TRBD2 | TRBJ2-5
TGTGCCAGCAGCCCGGACAGGGGGCCCCCCTACGAGCAGTACTTC | CASSPDRGPPYEQYF | once | TRBV5-4 | TRBD1 | TRBJ2-7
TGTGCCAGCAGCTTACGGAGGAGGGGGCAGGGCGGGGAGCTGTTTTTT | CASSLRRRGQGGELFF | . | TRBV7-8 | . | TRBJ2-2
TGTGCCAGCAGCCAAGAGGGGGACTTAACTGGAAACACCATATATTTT | CASSQEGDLTGNTIYF | . | TRBV3-1/TRBV3-2 | . | TRBJ1-3